The 26 T cell receptor beta chains in this list originate from one sample, sequenced in a study of Ad26.COV2.S vaccination and SARS-CoV-2 variants. Treatment denoted: some 20 received Ad26.COV2.S at low or high dose, single or two shots; 5 received placebo; per-sample allocation not given. Sampling was performed 63 days after the first vaccine or placebo injection. Sequencing used immunoSEQ multiplex PCR; TCRdb keeps in-frame clones, though not all of them. Seen here are around 250,000 clones, around 85% observed once, and the top ten hold roughly 3%. The starting material was peripheral blood, obtained in a trial of Ad26.COV2.S vaccine versus placebo. These receptors were obtained from a person between 18 and 65 years old who received the Ad26.COV2.S COVID-19 vaccine or a placebo.

The rearrangement links TRBV6-2 or TRBV6-3 to TRBJ2-5; the match to TRBD1 covers 9 bases. The CDR3 is made up of 16 amino acids. Germline assignment: CDR1 MNHEY and CDR2 SVGEGT. The junction had 9 bases not matched to a gene; V was cut back by 2 bases and J by 5 bases. The CDR3 DNA follows: TGTGCCAGCAGTTACATTGGGACAGGGATGACGGAGACCCAGTACTTC. Protein sequence: CASSYIGTGMTETQYF.

The chain combines TRBV9 with TRBJ1-3; D remains ambiguous. V lost 0 bases and J 2 bases, leaving 15 bases between the germline ends. The CDR3 totals 17 residues. In germline, CDR1 is SGDLS, CDR2 YYNGEE. CDR3 bases: TGTGCCAGCAGCGTAGCTCCCGCAGGCCGGGCTGGAAACACCATATATTTT. As protein: CASSVAPAGRAGNTIYF. Using reference TRBV9 and TRBJ1-3 for the parts outside the CDR3, the full variable domain is DSGVTQTPKHLITATGQRVTLRCSPRSGDLSVYWYQQSLDQGLQFLIQYYNGEERAKGNILERFSAQQFPDLHSELNLSSLELGDSALYFCASSVAPAGRAGNTIYFGEGSWLTVV.

This clone has only a few counts. The CDR3 nucleotides are TGTGCCAGCAGCTTAGCCTTTCCGCAGGGGATGTACTTC. It codes for CASSLAFPQGMYF. The chain carries TRBV7-9 and TRBJ2-7; D is possibly TRBD1 (6 bases). The length of the CDR3 is 13 residues. Trimming stripped 0 bases from V and 12 bases from J, with 15 bases between. In germline, CDR1 is SEHNR, CDR2 FQNEAQ (reference sequence).

V is TRBV6-5 and J is TRBJ2-3; D might be TRBD1 (5 bases). This CDR3 spans 13 amino acids. Germline V lookup: CDR1 MNHEY, CDR2 SVGAGI. Trimming removed 10 bases from V and 1 base from J, with 12 bases in between. CDR3 sequence: CAIRVGGTDTQYF. In nucleotides, the CDR3 is TGTGCCATCAGGGTTGGGGGCACAGATACGCAGTATTTT.

This chain links TRBV18 with TRBJ1-3, with 7 bases fitting TRBD1. CDR1 is KGHSH and CDR2 is LQKENI in the germline V gene. V was pared by 0 bases and J by 3 bases, with 5 bases of the junction left unmatched. This CDR3 has 16 residues. In DNA, the CDR3 is TGTGCCAGCTCACCACCGGGGACAGCCTTTGGAAACACCATATATTTT. Its protein product is CASSPPGTAFGNTIYF.

The J gene is TRBJ1-4, the V gene TRBV7-9; 10 bases align to TRBD1. The junction had 10 bases not matched to a gene; V was cut back by 5 bases and J by 7 bases. The CDR3 is made up of 16 amino acids. CDR1 is SEHNR and CDR2 is FQNEAQ in the germline V gene (reference sequence). The CDR3: CASSEGQGVGIEKLFF. The CDR3 region has the DNA TGTGCCAGCAGCGAAGGACAGGGGGTAGGAATTGAAAAACTGTTTTTT.

V usage is TRBV3-1 (or the pseudogene TRBV3-2) and J usage is TRBJ1-5, with 8 bases that match TRBD1. J lost 4 bases, V lost 6 bases, and 5 bases had no gene match. This CDR3 comprises 14 residues. Germline V gene data show CDR1 as LGHDT and CDR2 as YNNKEL (reference sequence). Written as DNA, the CDR3 is TGTGCCAGCAGTCTGACAGGGGTTAATCAGCCCCAGCATTTT. Its protein is CASSLTGVNQPQHF.

The V and J genes are TRBV5-1 and TRBJ1-4; D is unclear. Germline CDR1 and CDR2: SGHRS and YFSETQ. This CDR3 contains 15 residues. V lost 4 bases to trimming and J lost 0 bases, with 10 bases between them. The CDR3 DNA sequence: TGCGCCAGCAGCATAACAAGTGCAACTAATGAAAAACTGTTTTTT. Its protein product is CASSITSATNEKLFF.

This clone showed up just a few times. This chain uses TRBV2 with TRBJ2-7, with 10 positions matching TRBD2. CDR1 is SNHLY, CDR2 FYNNEI, per germline. Trimming removed 7 bases from V and 6 bases from J; junction bases left unmatched: 15. The CDR3 length is 16 residues. CDR3 residues: CASNLVPGTSDGEQYV. The CDR3 DNA reads as TGTGCCAGCAATCTAGTACCCGGGACTAGCGATGGCGAGCAGTACGTC.

This clone came up once. The V and J genes are TRBV27 and TRBJ2-3; D ambiguous. The CDR3 has 15 residues. CDR1 is MNHEY, CDR2 SMNVEV, per germline (reference sequence). V gave up 2 bases and J gave up 1 base, with 10 bases separating them. The CDR3 here is CASSLMDLGTDTQYF. As DNA, the CDR3 is TGTGCCAGCAGTTTAATGGACCTTGGCACAGATACGCAGTATTTT.

This clone was seen only once. The chain has TRBV5-1 and TRBJ2-7; TRBD1 matches at 11 bases. Germline lookup yields CDR1 SGHRS and CDR2 YFSETQ. There are 19 residues in the CDR3. V shed 5 bases, J shed 5 bases, and the junction held 21 bases outside the gene matches. The CDR3 is CASRPGQGGLGLGTHEQYF. The CDR3 DNA is TGCGCCAGCAGACCGGGACAGGGGGGTTTGGGACTAGGTACCCACGAGCAGTACTTC.

This rearrangement joins TRBV9 to TRBJ2-3; D is unresolved. V gave up 5 bases and J gave up 2 bases, with 15 bases separating them. Germline V gene data show CDR1 as SGDLS and CDR2 as YYNGEE. This CDR3 is built from 15 residues. Here the CDR3 reads CASRKSSHPTDTQYF. The DNA for the CDR3 is TGTGCCAGCAGGAAATCTAGTCACCCCACAGATACGCAGTATTTT.

This clone was counted a single time. The V gene is TRBV7-9, the J gene TRBJ2-2, with D unresolved. Trimming cost V 5 bases and J 8 bases, with 6 bases left between them. The CDR3 is 11 residues long. CDR1 SEHNR and CDR2 FQNEAQ come from the germline V gene (reference sequence). The CDR3 DNA is TGTGCCAGCAGCCCACGGGGGGAGCTGTTTTTT. Its translation: CASSPRGELFF.

The chain has TRBV4-2 and TRBJ2-2; D remains ambiguous. Deletions cut 1 base from V and 1 base from J, with 7 bases between. Per germline, CDR1 LGHNA and CDR2 YNFKEQ. The CDR3 runs to 15 residues. Written as DNA, the CDR3 is TGTGCCAGCAGCCAAGGGCTAAGGAACACCGGGGAGCTGTTTTTT. Its protein is CASSQGLRNTGELFF.

This chain's CDR3 is CASSYTGQLSMGGYTF. CDR3 DNA: TGTGCCAGCAGTTACACGGGACAGCTTTCTATGGGTGGCTACACCTTC. The V gene is TRBV6-5, the J gene TRBJ1-2; 7 nucleotides match TRBD1. This CDR3 has 16 residues. V shed 2 bases, J shed 7 bases, and the junction held 13 bases outside the gene matches. Germline CDR1 MNHEY, CDR2 SVGAGI.

The count of this clone is one. This chain links TRBV19 with TRBJ1-2; D gene unclear. Trimming cost V 3 bases and J 4 bases, with 12 bases left between them. The CDR3 is 14 residues long. Germline V gives CDR1 LNHDA, CDR2 SQIVND (reference sequence). CDR3 protein: CASSMFFEFYGYTF. In nucleotides, the CDR3 is TGTGCCAGTAGTATGTTCTTCGAGTTCTATGGCTACACCTTC.

V usage is TRBV4-2 and J usage is TRBJ2-1; 10 positions match TRBD2. Germline assignment: CDR1 LGHNA and CDR2 YNFKEQ. Trimming at V came to 1 base and at J to 8 bases, leaving 8 bases not matched to a gene. This CDR3 region has 16 residues. The CDR3 reads CASSQGGAGGQDEQFF. CDR3 bases: TGTGCCAGCAGCCAAGGAGGAGCGGGGGGGCAGGATGAGCAGTTCTTC.

This chain uses TRBV11-2 with TRBJ2-1, with D unresolved. Trimming took 6 bases from V and 0 from J, leaving 6 bases between them. The CDR3 totals 13 residues. Germline-derived CDR1 and CDR2 are SGHAT and FQNNGV. For the CDR3, the DNA is TGTGCCAGCAGGACGAGCTCCTACAATGAGCAGTTCTTC. Its protein is CASRTSSYNEQFF.

This chain uses TRBV5-5 with TRBJ1-4; tentatively, D is TRBD1 (5 bases). This CDR3 is built from 15 residues. CDR1 SGHKS and CDR2 YYEKEE come from the germline V gene (reference sequence). V was shortened by 5 bases and J by 0 bases, with 11 bases between the two germline ends. The CDR3 here is CASSLFRATNEKLFF. The CDR3 DNA sequence: TGTGCCAGCAGTCTCTTCAGGGCAACTAATGAAAAACTGTTTTTT. Drawing the rest from reference TRBV5-5 and TRBJ1-4, the complete variable domain is DAGVTQSPTHLIKTRGQQVTLRCSPISGHKSVSWYQQVLGQGPQFIFQYYEKEERGRGNFPDRFSARQFPNYSSELNVNALLLGDSALYLCASSLFRATNEKLFFGSGTQLSVL.

This chain links TRBV10-3 with TRBJ2-1; perhaps TRBD2 as D (7 bases). V was pared by 5 bases and J by 4 bases, with 15 bases between. Germline CDR1 is ENHRY and CDR2 is SYGVKD. This CDR3 comprises 15 residues. The CDR3 reads CAISPKGGKYNEQFF. The CDR3 region has the DNA TGTGCCATCAGTCCCAAGGGGGGGAAATACAATGAGCAGTTCTTC.

This chain links TRBV27 with TRBJ1-2, with a possible D match to TRBD1 (5 bases). Germline V gives CDR1 MNHEY, CDR2 SMNVEV (reference sequence). The V and J ends lost 3 bases and 5 bases respectively, with 16 bases between them. This CDR3 region has 15 residues. CDR3 amino acids: CASSLPGRPPYGYTF. The CDR3 nucleotides read TGTGCCAGCAGTTTGCCGGGACGGCCCCCTTATGGCTACACCTTC.

The V call is TRBV24-1, the J call TRBJ2-5; 8 nucleotides align to TRBD2. Trimming took 6 bases from V and 5 from J; bases not matched to a gene: 7. In germline, CDR1 is KGHDR, CDR2 SFDVKD. This CDR3 is 14 amino acids long. The CDR3 loop reads CATSSAGGSETQYF. CDR3 coding DNA: TGTGCCACCAGTTCTGCGGGAGGATCGGAGACCCAGTACTTC.

CDR3 DNA: TGCGCCAGCAGCTTGGTCGGGGCCGGCGAGCAGTTCTTC. Translated: CASSLVGAGEQFF. The rearrangement uses TRBV5-1 and TRBJ2-1; D assignment may be TRBD1 or TRBD2 (5 bases each). CDR1 is SGHRS and CDR2 is YFSETQ in the germline V gene. Trimming removed 0 bases from V and 10 bases from J, with 11 bases in between. The CDR3 runs to 13 residues. The full variable domain, rest sourced from reference TRBV5-1 and TRBJ2-1, is KAGVTQTPRYLIKTRGQQVTLSCSPISGHRSVSWYQQTPGQGLQFLFEYFSETQRNKGNFPGRFSGRQFSNSRSEMNVSTLELGDSALYLCASSLVGAGEQFFGPGTRLTVL.

The chain uses TRBV6-1 and TRBJ1-1; D is perhaps TRBD1 (6 bases). Trimming left V 2 bases short and J 6 bases short, with 13 bases between. This CDR3 is 14 amino acids long. In germline, CDR1 is MNHNS, CDR2 SASEGT. The CDR3 DNA is TGTGCCAGCAGTGAAACTGGACCAGGGGCTGAAGCTTTCTTT. The encoded protein is CASSETGPGAEAFF.

The chain combines TRBV7-2 with TRBJ2-3; TRBD2 aligns across 13 bases. The V gene's germline CDR1 is SGHTA and CDR2 FQGNSA. V lost 1 base and J lost 2; bases outside the gene matches: 3. The CDR3 runs 17 residues. The CDR3 region is CASSLVGTSGNTDTQYF. DNA of the CDR3: TGTGCCAGCAGCTTAGTGGGGACTAGCGGGAACACAGATACGCAGTATTTT.

This clone came up once. The rearrangement links TRBV7-2 to TRBJ2-5; D is perhaps TRBD2 (5 bases). The CDR3 totals 13 residues. Trimming took off 6 bases at V and 4 bases at J, with 12 bases between the two ends. Germline loops: CDR1 SGHTA, CDR2 FQGNSA. The CDR3 reads CASRKPGSETQYF. DNA of the CDR3: TGTGCCAGCAGGAAGCCGGGATCAGAGACCCAGTACTTC. Full variable domain (rest looked up from reference TRBV7-2 and TRBJ2-5): GAGVSQSPSNKVTEKGKDVELRCDPISGHTALYWYRQSLGQGLEFLIYFQGNSAPDKSGLPSDRFSAERTGGSVSTLTIQRTQQEDSAVYLCASRKPGSETQYFGPGTRLLVL.